This T cell receptor (beta chain) was obtained from a study of circulating and synovial CD4+ cells in juvenile arthritis. Regarding this clone: What it recognizes is unknown.

Libraries were prepared by immunoSEQ multiplex PCR; TCRdb keeps only in-frame clonotypes and omits some of them. The sample holds 2,200 or so clones, 90% to 95% seen once. Patients with active juvenile idiopathic arthritis donated these samples. Circulating pathogenic-like lymphocytes came from less than 10 mL of blood per patient. Cells were sorted as HLA-DR+CD14-CD3+CD4+CD25low/- from PBMCs. V was pared by 3 bases and J by 0 bases, with 9 bases between. The CDR3 covers 14 residues. Germline loops: CDR1 MDHEN, CDR2 SYDVKM. Study conclusions and caveats: Bulk blood CD4 samples held at least an order of magnitude more or fewer genomes than CPL.

Sequencing was carried out using HLA-DR+ CD4+ T cells from blood. Subset described: circulating pathogenic-like lymphocytes, sorted as HLA-DR+CD14-CD3+CD4+CD25low/- blood T cells. The TCR sequence derives from a human donor with juvenile idiopathic arthritis. The V and J genes are TRBV28 and TRBJ2-7; D is unclear. CDR3 amino acids: CASSFFSGSYEQYF. The DNA of the CDR3 is TGTGCCAGCAGTTTTTTTTCGGGCTCCTACGAGCAGTACTTC.